The entry that follows covers one T cell receptor beta chain sequence. The source of the sample is a study of blood T cell repertoires in COVID-19. Using immunoSEQ multiplex PCR, the repertoire was profiled, and TCRdb retains in-frame clones only, with some absent. The table shows about 140,000 clones, with approximately 83% occurring only once. The CDR3 loop spans 15 amino acids. Trimming took 3 bases from V and 4 from J, leaving 12 bases between them. The germline V gene encodes CDR1 SGHAT and CDR2 FQNNGV. This sequence originates from a woman aged 60-75 years with acute or convalescent COVID-19. Specimen: peripheral blood. The chain carries TRBV11-2 and TRBJ2-2; D might be TRBD1 (5 bases). The CDR3, as DNA: TGTGCCAGCAGCTTTGGCAGGGTCGGCACCGGGGAGCTGTTTTTT. Amino acids: CASSFGRVGTGELFF.